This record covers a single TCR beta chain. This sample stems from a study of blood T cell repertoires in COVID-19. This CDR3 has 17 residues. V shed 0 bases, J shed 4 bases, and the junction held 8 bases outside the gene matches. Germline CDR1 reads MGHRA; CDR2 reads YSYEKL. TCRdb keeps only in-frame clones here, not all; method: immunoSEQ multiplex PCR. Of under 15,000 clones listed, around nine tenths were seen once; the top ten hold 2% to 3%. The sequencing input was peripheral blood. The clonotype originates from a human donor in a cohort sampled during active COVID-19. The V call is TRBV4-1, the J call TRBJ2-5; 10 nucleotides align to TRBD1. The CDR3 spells CASSQEVGQGVGETQYF. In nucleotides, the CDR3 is TGCGCCAGCAGCCAAGAGGTCGGACAGGGGGTGGGAGAGACCCAGTACTTC.